Below are 10 T cell receptor beta chains sequenced from a single sample in a study of T cell repertoires in ileal Crohn's disease. The time point here: neoterminal ileum biopsy at postoperative endoscopy, about 6 months after surgery. Libraries were prepared by immunoSEQ multiplex PCR; TCRdb keeps only in-frame clonotypes and omits some of them. The sample consists of about 12,000 clones, approximately 85% of them appearing once. Sequenced input: ileal tissue. Every receptor here comes from an adult with Crohn's disease.

The chain joins TRBV30 to TRBJ1-4, with 7 bases matching TRBD1. CDR1 is GTSNPN and CDR2 is SVGIG in the germline V gene (reference sequence). CDR3 length: 12 amino acids. The junction had 4 bases not matched to a gene; V was cut back by 4 bases and J by 8 bases. The CDR3 nucleotides read TGTGCCTGGACGCAGGACAGGGAAAAACTGTTTTTT. Translation gives CAWTQDREKLFF.

V is TRBV6-4 and J is TRBJ2-2, with TRBD1 as a possible D gene (5 bases). The ends were cut back, 2 bases at V and 5 bases at J, with 9 bases in the middle. Per the germline V gene, CDR1 is MRHNA and CDR2 is SNTAGT. CDR3 size: 14 residues. CDR3 in DNA: TGTGCCAGCAGTGACAGGGGTGAAACCGGGGAGCTGTTTTTT. Translating it yields CASSDRGETGELFF.

This clone was seen a few times. V is TRBV2 and J is TRBJ2-7; D might be TRBD2 (6 bases). The CDR3 contains 10 residues. Deletions cut 5 bases from V and 12 bases from J, with 11 bases between. CDR1 and CDR2 (germline): SNHLY, FYNNEI. CDR3 loop: CASSLGTAYF. In nucleotides, the CDR3 is TGTGCCAGCAGTCTTGGGACTGCGTACTTC.

V is TRBV9 and J is TRBJ1-3; 8 positions agree with TRBD1. CDR3 length equals 15 residues. The junction had 1 base not matched to a gene; V was cut back by 0 bases and J by 2 bases. The germline V gene encodes CDR1 SGDLS and CDR2 YYNGEE. CDR3 sequence: CASSVGQGTGNTIYF. CDR3 in DNA: TGTGCCAGCAGCGTAGGACAGGGGACTGGAAACACCATATATTTT.

The chain joins TRBV9 to TRBJ1-2; the match to TRBD1 covers 9 bases. V dropped 5 bases and J dropped 7; count of bases not matched to a gene: 9. The CDR3 extends over 14 amino acids. Germline CDR1 is SGDLS and CDR2 is YYNGEE. CDR3 coding DNA: TGTGCCAGCAGTCGCGACAGGGGGGGACCTGGCTACACCTTC. Its translation: CASSRDRGGPGYTF.

As to this clone: This sample also contains other DNA sequences that code for the same CDR3. The CDR3 here is CASSFGSSSYEQYF. The CDR3 nucleotides read TGCGCCAGCAGCTTTGGGAGCAGCTCCTACGAGCAGTACTTC. V gene TRBV5-1 combines with J gene TRBJ2-7; TRBD2 is a possible D gene (5 bases). The CDR3 has 14 amino acids. Germline CDR1 SGHRS, CDR2 YFSETQ. The V gene lost 2 bases and the J gene lost 0 bases, with 9 bases spanning the gap.

J is TRBJ2-7 and V is TRBV2, with TRBD1 matching over 8 bases. V dropped 5 bases and J dropped 6; count of bases not matched to a gene: 3. Germline CDR1 and CDR2: SNHLY and FYNNEI. CDR3 length: 12 residues. CDR3 sequence reads: CASSSQGGEQYF. CDR3 nucleotides: TGTGCCAGCAGTTCACAGGGGGGCGAGCAGTACTTC.

The DNA of the CDR3 is TGTGCCAGCAGTGATGGTCGGGATGGCTACACCTTC. It is translated as CASSDGRDGYTF. This chain uses TRBV6-1 with TRBJ1-2; D is unclear. The V and J ends lost 3 bases and 6 bases respectively, with 8 bases between them. Germline V CDR1 and CDR2: MNHNS, SASEGT. This CDR3 region has 12 residues.

This chain connects TRBV6-1 to TRBJ1-2; D is unclear. With 0 bases removed from V and 6 bases from J, the gap between germline ends came to 11 bases. The CDR3 has 14 residues. Germline CDR1 and CDR2: MNHNS and SASEGT. The DNA for the CDR3 is TGTGCCAGCAGTGAAGCGACCGGAGAGGATGGCTACACCTTC. Translation gives CASSEATGEDGYTF.

The chain has TRBV5-1 and TRBJ1-1; no reliable D call. Between the trimmed V and J ends, which lost 3 bases and 0 bases, there was a span of 9 bases. This CDR3 region has 14 residues. Germline lookup yields CDR1 SGHRS and CDR2 YFSETQ. The DNA for the CDR3 is TGCGCCAGCAGCTCCGACGGGATGAACACTGAAGCTTTCTTT. Protein product: CASSSDGMNTEAFF.